A single sample is the source of the 32 T cell receptor beta chains below, sequenced in a study of shared clonotypes between healthy human individuals. Produced via immunoSEQ multiplex PCR; TCRdb's table is partial and in-frame only. The sample has about 680,000 clones, 72% seen once. What was sequenced was memory CD4+ T cells sorted from blood. Subset given: CD45RA-negative fraction. These receptor sequences come from a woman in her thirties in good health.

This clone was counted a single time. The genes are TRBV11-2 and TRBJ1-1, with TRBD1 identical over 8 bases. J gave up 0 bases and V 5 bases, and 11 bases lay outside the gene matches. CDR3 length equals 17 residues. Germline V CDR1 and CDR2: SGHAT, FQNNGV. CDR3 sequence: CASSPRDRGLMNTEAFF. CDR3 sequence (DNA): TGTGCCAGCAGCCCCCGTGACAGGGGTCTAATGAACACTGAAGCTTTCTTT.

This clone was detected once. The genes are TRBV7-9 and TRBJ2-2; D gene uncertain. The V end was cut by 2 bases, the J end by 6 bases, with 13 bases between. Germline values: CDR1 SEHNR, CDR2 FQNEAQ (reference sequence). The CDR3 consists of 15 residues. The chain's CDR3 is CASSLTPLSPGELFF. CDR3 DNA: TGTGCCAGCAGCTTAACCCCCCTTTCTCCCGGGGAGCTGTTTTTT.

This chain uses TRBV5-1 with TRBJ1-2, with 11 bases aligning to TRBD1. The length of the CDR3 is 14 residues. Per the germline V gene, CDR1 is SGHRS and CDR2 is YFSETQ. Unmatched junction bases numbered 6, after V lost 4 bases and J lost 7 bases. CDR3 loop: CASSPGQGALGYTF. For the CDR3, the DNA is TGCGCCAGCAGCCCCGGACAGGGGGCTCTTGGCTACACCTTC. The whole variable domain, filled in from reference TRBV5-1 and TRBJ1-2, reads KAGVTQTPRYLIKTRGQQVTLSCSPISGHRSVSWYQQTPGQGLQFLFEYFSETQRNKGNFPGRFSGRQFSNSRSEMNVSTLELGDSALYLCASSPGQGALGYTFGSGTRLTVV.

V and J are TRBV25-1 and TRBJ1-2; D gene uncertain. Per the germline V gene, CDR1 is MGHDK and CDR2 is SYGVNS. This CDR3 is 14 amino acids long. The V end was cut by 6 bases, the J end by 2 bases, with 13 bases between. CDR3 sequence (DNA): TGTGCCAGCAGCGACGGGAAACGGAACTATGGCTACACCTTC. Its translation is CASSDGKRNYGYTF.

The chain couples TRBV28 to TRBJ2-4; the match to TRBD2 covers 9 bases. V gave up 6 bases and J gave up 0 bases; unmatched junction bases: 6. Germline V gene lookup returns CDR1 MDHEN and CDR2 SYDVKM. The CDR3 consists of 16 residues. The CDR3 reads CASSQRLAAAKNIQYF. The CDR3 DNA follows: TGTGCCAGCAGCCAAAGACTAGCGGCAGCCAAAAACATTCAGTACTTC.

The V call is TRBV6-1, the J call TRBJ2-7, with D possibly matching TRBD2 (6 bases). The V end lost 4 bases, the J end lost 3 bases, and 10 bases lay between the germline ends. The germline V gene has CDR1 MNHNS and CDR2 SASEGT. The CDR3 is 13 residues long. The DNA for the CDR3 is TGTGCCAGCAGTGTATTTAGCGGCTACGAGCAGTACTTC. Encoded protein: CASSVFSGYEQYF.

The chain uses TRBV7-2 and TRBJ2-7; D remains ambiguous. The CDR3 has 14 residues. CDR1 and CDR2 (germline): SGHTA, FQGNSA. Deletions cut 1 base from V and 0 bases from J, with 7 bases between. CDR3 bases: TGTGCCAGCAGCTTAGGCGGAACCTCCTACGAGCAGTACTTC. Its protein is CASSLGGTSYEQYF.

This chain uses TRBV20-1 with TRBJ2-5; unclear D gene. The CDR3 length is 11 residues. CDR1 is DFQATT, CDR2 SNEGSKA, per germline (reference sequence). V was shortened by 5 bases and J by 3 bases, with 7 bases between the two germline ends. The CDR3 region is CSAWTEETQYF. CDR3 nucleotides: TGCAGTGCTTGGACGGAAGAGACCCAGTACTTC.

This clone occurred many times. Other DNA sequences in the same sample also yield this CDR3. The V and J genes are TRBV18 and TRBJ2-5; D possibly corresponds to TRBD1 (5 bases). The germline V gene has CDR1 KGHSH and CDR2 LQKENI. This CDR3 is 13 amino acids long. The ends were cut back, 4 bases at V and 6 bases at J, with 12 bases in the middle. CDR3 region: CASSLQEIKTQYF. The CDR3 region has the DNA TGTGCCAGCTCACTACAGGAGATAAAGACCCAGTACTTC.

The genes are TRBV2 and TRBJ2-1; 8 nucleotides match TRBD1. From germline, CDR1 is SNHLY and CDR2 FYNNEI. V lost 7 bases and J lost 6; bases outside the gene matches: 5. The CDR3 spans 13 residues. The DNA for the CDR3 is TGTGCCAGCACTCAGGGGGCCCTCAATGAGCAGTTCTTC. Residues: CASTQGALNEQFF. The complete variable domain, with remaining parts taken from reference TRBV2 and TRBJ2-1, reads EPEVTQTPSHQVTQMGQEVILRCVPISNHLYFYWYRQILGQKVEFLVSFYNNEISEKSEIFDDQFSVERPDGSNFTLKIRSTKLEDSAMYFCASTQGALNEQFFGPGTRLTVL.

This clone was observed a few times. The chain links TRBV19 to TRBJ2-1, with 9 bases lining up with TRBD2. This CDR3 spans 14 amino acids. Germline V gene lookup returns CDR1 LNHDA and CDR2 SQIVND (reference sequence). J was trimmed by 4 bases and V by 3 bases; bases with no gene match: 1. The CDR3: CASSMTSGYNEQFF. The CDR3 DNA reads TGTGCCAGTAGTATGACTAGCGGTTACAATGAGCAGTTCTTC.

The genes are TRBV6-5 and TRBJ2-3; either TRBD1 or TRBD2 may supply D (5 bases each). V was pared by 6 bases and J by 1 base, with 14 bases between. There are 15 residues in the CDR3. Germline V lookup: CDR1 MNHEY, CDR2 SVGAGI. In nucleotides, the CDR3 is TGTGCCAGCAGCCTTAGAGGGGATGGCACAGATACGCAGTATTTT. Protein sequence: CASSLRGDGTDTQYF.

V usage is TRBV6-5 and J usage is TRBJ2-3; no clear D gene. The V gene's germline CDR1 is MNHEY and CDR2 SVGAGI. This CDR3 has 14 residues. V shed 6 bases and J shed 1 base, with 11 bases lying between them. CDR3 in amino acids: CASRFDSRTDTQYF. CDR3 DNA sequence: TGTGCCAGCAGGTTTGACTCACGCACAGATACGCAGTATTTT.

This chain links TRBV29-1 with TRBJ1-2; the D is unclear. Trimming left V 2 bases short and J 6 bases short, with 13 bases between. Germline V gives CDR1 SQVTM, CDR2 ANQGSEA. This CDR3 is 13 amino acids long. CDR3 nucleotide sequence: TGCAGCGTTGAATCGTTGGGGTTTAATGGCTACACCTTC. This encodes CSVESLGFNGYTF. Combining the CDR3 with reference TRBV29-1 and TRBJ1-2 gives the whole variable domain SAVISQKPSRDICQRGTSLTIQCQVDSQVTMMFWYRQQPGQSLTLIATANQGSEATYESGFVIDKFPISRPNLTFSTLTVSNMSPEDSSIYLCSVESLGFNGYTFGSGTRLTVV.

The chain recombines TRBV5-1 with TRBJ2-2; 7 nucleotides align to TRBD2. V shed 0 bases, J shed 0 bases, and the junction held 11 bases outside the gene matches. CDR1 and CDR2 (germline): SGHRS, YFSETQ. The CDR3 has 19 amino acids. The CDR3 reads CASSLGLTSAFPNTGELFF. CDR3 in DNA: TGCGCCAGCAGCTTGGGTCTCACTAGCGCGTTCCCGAACACCGGGGAGCTGTTTTTT.

The rearrangement links TRBV6-5 to TRBJ2-3; 10 positions agree with TRBD1. CDR1 and CDR2 from the germline V gene are MNHEY and SVGAGI. The V and J ends lost 2 bases and 2 bases, in that order; junction bases with no gene match: 4. This CDR3 has 16 residues. CDR3 loop: CASSYRGQGHTDTQYF. CDR3 nucleotides: TGTGCCAGCAGTTACAGGGGACAGGGGCACACAGATACGCAGTATTTT.

The V and J genes are TRBV4-1 and TRBJ1-1; a possible D gene is TRBD1 (5 bases). V was trimmed by 0 bases and J by 4 bases, leaving 9 bases between them. The CDR3 runs 14 residues. Germline V gives CDR1 MGHRA, CDR2 YSYEKL. The CDR3 is CASSQDNRGTEAFF. The CDR3 region has the DNA TGCGCCAGCAGCCAAGATAATAGGGGCACTGAAGCTTTCTTT.

The sample holds a few counts of this clone. The V and J genes are TRBV18 and TRBJ2-3; no definite D call. The germline gives CDR1 KGHSH, CDR2 LQKENI. Trimming took off 3 bases at V and 3 bases at J, with 10 bases between the two ends. The CDR3 totals 14 residues. CDR3 sequence: CASSPPHKTDTQYF. CDR3 DNA sequence: TGTGCCAGCTCACCCCCCCACAAAACAGATACGCAGTATTTT.

The J gene is TRBJ1-4, the V gene TRBV5-4, with a weak D call TRBD1 (5 bases). Trimming cost V 4 bases and J 8 bases, with 12 bases left between them. In germline, CDR1 is SGHNT, CDR2 YYREEE (reference sequence). The CDR3 sequence is 13 residues long. The CDR3 here is CASSPWRGEKLFF. CDR3 nucleotide sequence: TGTGCCAGCAGCCCCTGGCGGGGCGAAAAACTGTTTTTT.

V usage is TRBV11-2 and J usage is TRBJ2-3; TRBD2 agrees at 7 bases. This CDR3 comprises 15 residues. Germline V gives CDR1 SGHAT, CDR2 FQNNGV. Germline trimming cut 0 bases from V and 2 bases from J; bases unmatched to any gene: 2. CDR3 nucleotide sequence: TGTGCCAGCAGCTTAGACGGGAGGATCACAGATACGCAGTATTTT. This codes for CASSLDGRITDTQYF.

The genes are TRBV29-1 and TRBJ2-7, with 8 bases fitting TRBD2. Per germline, CDR1 SQVTM and CDR2 ANQGSEA. The CDR3 spans 13 residues. The J segment lost 3 bases and the V segment lost 4 bases, leaving 5 bases of the junction unmatched. CDR3 DNA sequence: TGCAGCGTTGCCCTCGCGGGGGGCTACGAGCAGTACTTC. Its protein product is CSVALAGGYEQYF.

The chain combines TRBV18 with TRBJ1-1; a possible D gene is TRBD1 (5 bases). V was shortened by 3 bases and J by 10 bases, with 15 bases between the two germline ends. The CDR3 has 13 amino acids. The V gene's germline CDR1 is KGHSH and CDR2 LQKENI. The CDR3 region is CASSPSRDGGAFF. CDR3 DNA sequence: TGTGCCAGCTCACCTTCCCGGGACGGTGGAGCTTTCTTT.

The V call is TRBV7-2, the J call TRBJ2-3; 13 bases line up with TRBD2. CDR3 size: 17 residues. V trimming: 1 base; J trimming: 7 bases; junction bases outside the gene matches: 8. From germline, CDR1 is SGHTA and CDR2 FQGNSA. The CDR3 protein is CASSLGFTSGRANTQYF. The CDR3 nucleotides read TGTGCCAGCAGCTTAGGGTTCACTAGCGGGAGGGCTAATACGCAGTATTTT.

The rearrangement links TRBV5-5 to TRBJ1-2, with a possible D match to TRBD1 (5 bases). Germline CDR1 reads SGHKS; CDR2 reads YYEKEE (reference sequence). Trimming removed 0 bases from V and 2 bases from J, with 8 bases in between. The CDR3 sequence is 14 residues long. The CDR3 DNA is TGTGCCAGCAGCTTGGACAGGCGGAACTATGGCTACACCTTC. Its protein is CASSLDRRNYGYTF.

This clone has only a few counts. This sequence is one base from a far larger clone and is likely a read error. This chain uses TRBV5-1 with TRBJ2-7; D call uncertain. The length of the CDR3 is 14 residues. Germline V gives CDR1 SGHRS, CDR2 YFSETQ. V gave up 0 bases and J gave up 6 bases, with 13 bases separating them. CDR3 residues: CASSLEYMGREQYF. Written as DNA, the CDR3 is TGCGCCAGCAGCTTGGAATATATGGGCCGCGAGCAGTACTTC.

This clone appeared a few times. CDR3 DNA sequence: TGTGCCAGCGCTACCCCATGGAGCTCCTACGAGCAGTACTTC. Translating gives CASATPWSSYEQYF. This chain joins TRBV25-1 and TRBJ2-7; no clear D gene. The V gene lost 8 bases and the J gene lost 0 bases, with 14 bases spanning the gap. Germline V gene sequence: CDR1 MGHDK, CDR2 SYGVNS. This CDR3 comprises 14 residues.

The rearrangement links TRBV6-6 to TRBJ2-7; D remains ambiguous. The germline V and J ends were trimmed by 6 bases and 3 bases, with 9 bases remaining between them. The CDR3 runs to 12 residues. Per germline, CDR1 MNHNY and CDR2 SVGAGI (reference sequence). CDR3 residues: CASSRVHYEQYF. CDR3 DNA: TGTGCCAGCAGCCGTGTACACTACGAGCAGTACTTC.

As concerns this clone: This CDR3 is also generated by other DNA sequences in the sample. The chain couples TRBV28 to TRBJ1-5; D is unclear. In germline, CDR1 is MDHEN, CDR2 SYDVKM. The V end was cut by 2 bases, the J end by 4 bases, with 3 bases between. The CDR3 length is 12 residues. The CDR3, as DNA: TGTGCCAGCAGTTTAGTTAATCAGCCCCAGCATTTT. Its translation: CASSLVNQPQHF. Looking up the rest from reference TRBV28 and TRBJ1-5 gives the full variable domain: DVKVTQSSRYLVKRTGEKVFLECVQDMDHENMFWYRQDPGLGLRLIYFSYDVKMKEKGDIPEGYSVSREKKERFSLILESASTNQTSMYLCASSLVNQPQHFGDGTRLSIL.

The CDR3 DNA reads as TGTGCCACAGGCTGGGGGCACCAAGAGACCCAGTACTTC. Translated, it gives CATGWGHQETQYF. The rearrangement joins TRBV7-9 to TRBJ2-5; tentative D call: TRBD1 (6 bases). V lost 10 bases, J lost 0 bases, and 12 bases lay in between. Germline assignment: CDR1 SEHNR and CDR2 FQNEAQ (reference sequence). This CDR3 is 13 amino acids long.

This clone was seen more than once but under ten times. The V gene is TRBV6-5, the J gene TRBJ1-5; possible D gene TRBD1, 5 bases. This CDR3 region has 15 residues. CDR1 and CDR2 (germline): MNHEY, SVGAGI. V was trimmed by 6 bases and J by 3 bases, leaving 15 bases between them. CDR3 coding DNA: TGTGCCAGCAGCCCAGGGAGGGGTTACAATCAGCCCCAGCATTTT. Amino acid sequence: CASSPGRGYNQPQHF.

The chain recombines TRBV28 with TRBJ1-5; D unresolved. V was cut by 1 base and J by 0 bases, with 13 bases left in between. The CDR3 extends over 17 amino acids. Germline CDR1 and CDR2: MDHEN and SYDVKM. The CDR3 region has the DNA TGTGCCAGCAGTTTATTAAAAGGATTTAATAGCAATCAGCCCCAGCATTTT. Its translation is CASSLLKGFNSNQPQHF.

This chain links TRBV10-3 with TRBJ1-2; D uncertain. This CDR3 is 14 amino acids long. Germline V gene lookup returns CDR1 ENHRY and CDR2 SYGVKD. Trimming pared 0 bases from V and 3 bases from J, leaving 8 bases between. The CDR3 coding sequence is TGTGCCATCAGTGAGTCTCTGGACGACTATGGCTACACCTTC. It yields the protein CAISESLDDYGYTF.